Presented here are 21 T cell receptor beta chains from one specimen sequenced in a study of patients and donors after allogeneic stem cell transplantation. A single record per CDR3 protein comes from TCRdb applying MiXCR to the RT-PCR reads. The data show roughly 960,000 distinct CDR3 sequences, roughly 17% seen once. Material for sequencing was blood, either unsorted or a sorted T cell fraction (not recorded which). The receptors originated from a human donor who was either an allogeneic HSCT recipient or a stem cell or donor lymphocyte infusion donor (not recorded which). It is not recorded whose cells these are; they may come from a transplant donor.

This clonotype was seen a handful of times. The chain is built from TRBV12-3 or TRBV12-4 and TRBJ1-6; TRBD1 matches 7 bases. The junction had 12 bases not matched to a gene; V was cut back by 3 bases and J by 7 bases. The CDR3 covers 17 residues. The CDR3 loop is CASSLRLRDRVNSPLHF. Here the CDR3 DNA reads TGTGCCAGCAGTTTGAGGTTGCGGGACAGAGTAAATTCACCCCTCCACTTT.

The rearrangement joins TRBV2 to TRBJ2-1; TRBD2 might be the D (6 bases). Germline V lookup: CDR1 SNHLY, CDR2 FYNNEI. V was cut by 5 bases and J by 6 bases, with 17 bases left in between. The length of the CDR3 is 15 residues. DNA of the CDR3: TGTGCCAGCAGTCGAGAACCGGGGGTCGGCAATGAGCAGTTCTTC. Translated: CASSREPGVGNEQFF.

The rearrangement joins TRBV20-1 to TRBJ2-3, with D possibly TRBD2 on 7 matching bases. CDR1 is DFQATT and CDR2 is SNEGSKA in the germline V gene (reference sequence). The V gene lost 7 bases and the J gene lost 5 bases, with 10 bases spanning the gap. There are 11 residues in the CDR3. The CDR3 here is CSGGGIDTQYF. The CDR3 nucleotides are TGCAGTGGGGGGGGCATAGATACGCAGTATTTT.

There are a few counts of this clonotype. J is TRBJ1-6 and V is TRBV20-1, with 9 positions matching TRBD1. Per germline, CDR1 DFQATT and CDR2 SNEGSKA (reference sequence). V lost 5 bases to trimming and J lost 6 bases; unmatched junction nucleotides: 5. The CDR3 has 14 amino acids. As DNA, the CDR3 is TGCAGTGCTCCAGACAGGGGGGGTAATTCACCCCTCCACTTT. Translating it yields CSAPDRGGNSPLHF.

A few counts support this clonotype. The CDR3: CASSGVRDRGVYEQYF. DNA of the CDR3: TGTGCCAGCAGTGGGGTCCGGGACAGGGGAGTCTACGAGCAGTACTTC. This rearrangement joins TRBV6-1 to TRBJ2-7, with TRBD1 matching over 10 bases. The trim removed 4 bases at V and 3 bases at J, leaving 9 bases unmatched. The CDR3 has 16 residues. Germline-derived CDR1 and CDR2 are MNHNS and SASEGT.

This clonotype was observed a few times. The gene calls are TRBV25-1 and TRBJ1-1, with D possibly matching TRBD1 (5 bases). This CDR3 comprises 14 residues. Germline CDR1 and CDR2: MGHDK and SYGVNS. The germline V and J ends were trimmed by 3 bases and 8 bases, with 16 bases remaining between them. DNA of the CDR3: TGTGCCAGCAGTGATACACGAGGAGGGGACGAAGCTTTCTTT. Amino acids: CASSDTRGGDEAFF.

The V gene is TRBV12-3 or TRBV12-4, the J gene TRBJ2-3, with TRBD1 matching over 10 bases. The trim removed 4 bases at V and 2 bases at J, leaving 12 bases unmatched. CDR3 length: 18 residues. CDR3 nucleotide sequence: TGTGCCAGCAGTTCTCCTAAGGGACAGGGGTCCTACACAGATACGCAGTATTTT. Translated, it gives CASSSPKGQGSYTDTQYF.

This clonotype was seen only a few times. The rearrangement uses TRBV12-3 or TRBV12-4 and TRBJ1-3; 8 bases fit TRBD1. The CDR3 has 16 amino acids. V lost 5 bases, J lost 3 bases, and 9 bases stayed unmatched. The CDR3 coding sequence is TGTGCCAGCAGTCCGACGGACAGGGCAAATGGAAACACCATATATTTT. Translating gives CASSPTDRANGNTIYF.

This clonotype was seen more than once but under ten times. V is TRBV6-5 and J is TRBJ2-2; TRBD2 matches 9 bases. Germline V gene data show CDR1 as MNHEY and CDR2 as SVGAGI. The CDR3 contains 17 residues. V dropped 2 bases and J dropped 1; count of bases not matched to a gene: 5. The CDR3: CASSYVSGRVNTGELFF. The CDR3, as DNA: TGTGCCAGCAGTTACGTTAGCGGGAGAGTGAACACCGGGGAGCTGTTTTTT.

With regard to this clonotype: The junction departs from germline at one end; a sequencing error may be responsible. This chain uses TRBV27 with TRBJ1-2; D remains unclear. Per the germline V gene, CDR1 is MNHEY and CDR2 is SMNVEV (reference sequence). The CDR3 is 14 amino acids. CDR3 in amino acids: CASSLLPLDYAYTF. CDR3 in DNA: TGTGCCAGCAGTTTATTGCCGTTGGACTATGCCTACACCTTC.

V and J are TRBV2 and TRBJ2-1, with unresolved D. Deletions cut 8 bases from V and 1 base from J, with 9 bases between. Germline V gene lookup returns CDR1 SNHLY and CDR2 FYNNEI. CDR3 length equals 13 residues. CDR3 sequence reads: CASQSLSYNEQFF. DNA for the CDR3: TGTGCCAGCCAATCGCTTTCCTACAATGAGCAGTTCTTC. Drawing the rest from reference TRBV2 and TRBJ2-1, the complete variable domain is EPEVTQTPSHQVTQMGQEVILRCVPISNHLYFYWYRQILGQKVEFLVSFYNNEISEKSEIFDDQFSVERPDGSNFTLKIRSTKLEDSAMYFCASQSLSYNEQFFGPGTRLTVL.

The rearrangement links TRBV7-3 to TRBJ1-2; D may be TRBD1 (5 bases). The length of the CDR3 is 15 residues. Trimming took 4 bases from V and 2 from J, leaving 14 bases between them. Per the germline V gene, CDR1 is SGHTA and CDR2 is FQGTGA. CDR3 sequence (DNA): TGTGCCAGCAGCTCGTTGGGGGGTGGCAACTATGGCTACACCTTC. Its translation: CASSSLGGGNYGYTF.

This clonotype was recorded a few times. The chain joins TRBV13 to TRBJ1-2; D is perhaps TRBD1 (5 bases). The germline V gene encodes CDR1 PRHDT and CDR2 FYEKMQ (reference sequence). The CDR3 runs 15 residues. Trimming took off 5 bases at V and 2 bases at J, with 15 bases between the two ends. In nucleotides, the CDR3 is TGTGCCAGCAGCCCAACGGGGGTTCTGAACTATGGCTACACCTTC. This encodes CASSPTGVLNYGYTF. The entire variable domain, with the rest obtained from reference TRBV13 and TRBJ1-2, is as follows: AAGVIQSPRHLIKEKRETATLKCYPIPRHDTVYWYQQGPGQDPQFLISFYEKMQSDKGSIPDRFSAQQFSDYHSELNMSSLELGDSALYFCASSPTGVLNYGYTFGSGTRLTVV.

In its sample, this clonotype was seen a few times. This chain uses TRBV4-1 with TRBJ2-1, with unresolved D. Per the germline V gene, CDR1 is MGHRA and CDR2 is YSYEKL. The CDR3 covers 14 residues. V dropped 0 bases and J dropped 7 bases, with 10 bases sitting between them. CDR3 coding DNA: TGCGCCAGCAGCCAAGAATTCATGGGGAATGAGCAGTTCTTC. It translates to CASSQEFMGNEQFF.

This clonotype occurred a few times. The V gene is TRBV27, the J gene TRBJ2-1; 8 bases are a match to TRBD2. V trimming: 2 bases; J trimming: 5 bases; junction bases outside the gene matches: 11. The CDR3 length is 17 residues. Germline loops: CDR1 MNHEY, CDR2 SMNVEV (reference sequence). CDR3 nucleotide sequence: TGTGCCAGCAGTTTAGTTCGGGAGGCAGCGGGAGACAATGAGCAGTTCTTC. Its protein is CASSLVREAAGDNEQFF.

This chain links TRBV7-9 with TRBJ2-1; D is ambiguous. In germline, CDR1 is SEHNR, CDR2 FQNEAQ (reference sequence). Trimming left V 1 base short and J 9 bases short, with 10 bases between. The CDR3 loop spans 13 amino acids. This chain's CDR3 is CASSLVLFPEQFF. CDR3 nucleotide sequence: TGTGCCAGCAGCTTAGTGCTATTCCCTGAGCAGTTCTTC.

This clonotype has only a few counts. The chain uses TRBV7-2 and TRBJ2-1; D call uncertain. CDR3 length: 15 residues. Per the germline V gene, CDR1 is SGHTA and CDR2 is FQGNSA. V lost 1 base and J lost 4, with 11 bases in between. CDR3 nucleotides: TGTGCCAGCAGCTTAGTCGGAAAGGATTACAATGAGCAGTTCTTC. Translating gives CASSLVGKDYNEQFF.

This clonotype has only a few counts. The chain couples TRBV7-3 to TRBJ2-2, with a possible D match to TRBD1 (5 bases). V lost 4 bases, J lost 4 bases, and 19 bases lay in between. CDR1 is SGHTA and CDR2 is FQGTGA in the germline V gene. The CDR3 consists of 17 residues. The CDR3 loop reads CASSSRGGAGSTGELFF. CDR3 DNA sequence: TGTGCCAGCAGCTCAAGGGGCGGCGCAGGGTCCACCGGGGAGCTGTTTTTT. Full variable domain (outside the CDR3, taken from reference TRBV7-3 and TRBJ2-2): GAGVSQTPSNKVTEKGKYVELRCDPISGHTALYWYRQSLGQGPEFLIYFQGTGAADDSGLPNDRFFAVRPEGSVSTLKIQRTERGDSAVYLCASSSRGGAGSTGELFFGEGSRLTVL.

The rearrangement links TRBV20-1 to TRBJ2-7, with 7 positions matching TRBD2. The CDR3 runs to 13 residues. Trimming at V came to 6 bases and at J to 3 bases, leaving 8 bases not matched to a gene. CDR1 and CDR2 from the germline V gene are DFQATT and SNEGSKA (reference sequence). The CDR3, as DNA: TGCAGTGCCCCGGGGGGTAGTTTCTACGAGCAGTACTTC. Amino acids: CSAPGGSFYEQYF.

V and J are TRBV5-1 and TRBJ1-2, with no clear D. Germline V CDR1 and CDR2: SGHRS, YFSETQ. The CDR3 runs 15 residues. V shed 0 bases and J shed 8 bases, with 17 bases lying between them. Here the CDR3 DNA reads TGCGCCAGCAGCTTGGACGCCCCGAACCGCTCCGGCTACACCTTC. Amino acid sequence: CASSLDAPNRSGYTF.

The chain joins TRBV6-1 to TRBJ1-2; D is ambiguous. Trimming shortened V by 5 bases and J by 3 bases, and 10 bases separated the two germline ends. The CDR3 loop spans 13 amino acids. The germline CDR1 and CDR2 sequences are MNHNS and SASEGT. The CDR3, as DNA: TGTGCCAGCAGTAAAACCTTGGACTATGGCTACACCTTC. The encoded protein is CASSKTLDYGYTF.